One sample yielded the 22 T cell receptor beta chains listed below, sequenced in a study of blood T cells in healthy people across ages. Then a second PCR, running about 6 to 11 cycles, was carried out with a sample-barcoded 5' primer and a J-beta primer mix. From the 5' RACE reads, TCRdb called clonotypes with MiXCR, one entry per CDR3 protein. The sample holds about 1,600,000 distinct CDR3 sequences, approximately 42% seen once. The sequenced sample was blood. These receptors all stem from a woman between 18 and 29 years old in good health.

The CDR3 region has the DNA TGTGCCAGCAGGGGGACAGGGCGATTTTATGGCTACACCTTC. Translation gives CASRGTGRFYGYTF. This chain uses TRBV2 with TRBJ1-2, with 9 bases identical to TRBD1. The CDR3 is 14 residues long. Germline-derived CDR1 and CDR2 are SNHLY and FYNNEI. Unmatched junction bases numbered 7, after V lost 6 bases and J lost 5 bases. The entire variable domain, with the rest obtained from reference TRBV2 and TRBJ1-2, is as follows: EPEVTQTPSHQVTQMGQEVILRCVPISNHLYFYWYRQILGQKVEFLVSFYNNEISEKSEIFDDQFSVERPDGSNFTLKIRSTKLEDSAMYFCASRGTGRFYGYTFGSGTRLTVV.

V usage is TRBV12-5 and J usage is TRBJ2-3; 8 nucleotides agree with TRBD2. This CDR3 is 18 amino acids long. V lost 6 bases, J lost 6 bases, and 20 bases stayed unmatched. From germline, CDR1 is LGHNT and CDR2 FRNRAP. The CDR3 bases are TGTGCTAGTGGGCTCGCGGGAGGCAATGTGAAACGTTGGGATACGCAGTATTTT. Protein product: CASGLAGGNVKRWDTQYF.

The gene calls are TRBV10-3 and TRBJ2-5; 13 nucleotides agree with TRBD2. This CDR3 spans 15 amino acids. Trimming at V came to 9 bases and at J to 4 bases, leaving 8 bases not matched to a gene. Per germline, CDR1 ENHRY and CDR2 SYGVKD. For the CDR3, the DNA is TGTGCCATTCGGACTAGCGGGGGCATATCAGAGACCCAGTACTTC. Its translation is CAIRTSGGISETQYF.

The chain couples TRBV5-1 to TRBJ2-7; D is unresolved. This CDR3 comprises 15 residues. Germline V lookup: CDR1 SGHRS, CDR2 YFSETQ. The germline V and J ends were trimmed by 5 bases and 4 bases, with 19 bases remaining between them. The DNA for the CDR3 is TGCGCCAGCAGGTCCTTTTCGGAACACTCGTACGAGCAGTACTTC. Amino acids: CASRSFSEHSYEQYF.

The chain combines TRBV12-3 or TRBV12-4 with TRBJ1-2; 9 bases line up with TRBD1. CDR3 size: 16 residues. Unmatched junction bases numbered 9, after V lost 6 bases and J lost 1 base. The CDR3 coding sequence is TGTGCCAGCAGCGGGACAGGGCAAATTCTTAACTATGGCTACACCTTC. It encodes CASSGTGQILNYGYTF.

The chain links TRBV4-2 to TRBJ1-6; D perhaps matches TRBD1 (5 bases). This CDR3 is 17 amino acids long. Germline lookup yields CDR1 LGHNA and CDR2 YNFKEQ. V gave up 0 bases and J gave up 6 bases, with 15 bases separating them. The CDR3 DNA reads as TGTGCCAGCAGCCAAGATCGTAAGATGCAGGGTAATTCACCCCTCCACTTT. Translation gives CASSQDRKMQGNSPLHF.

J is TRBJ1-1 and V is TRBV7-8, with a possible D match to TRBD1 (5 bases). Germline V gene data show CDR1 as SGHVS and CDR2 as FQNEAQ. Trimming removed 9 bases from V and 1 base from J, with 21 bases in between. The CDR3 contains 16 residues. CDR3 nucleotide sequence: TGTGCCAGTTGGGACTCGGCGGGGGGGGGGAACACTGAAGCTTTCTTT. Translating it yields CASWDSAGGGNTEAFF.

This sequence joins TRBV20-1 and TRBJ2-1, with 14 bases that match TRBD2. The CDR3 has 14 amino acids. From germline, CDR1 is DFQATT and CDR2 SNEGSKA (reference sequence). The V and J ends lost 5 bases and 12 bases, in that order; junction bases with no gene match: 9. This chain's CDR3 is CSAGLAGGNEGQFF. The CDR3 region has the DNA TGCAGTGCTGGACTAGCGGGAGGCAATGAGGGGCAGTTCTTC.

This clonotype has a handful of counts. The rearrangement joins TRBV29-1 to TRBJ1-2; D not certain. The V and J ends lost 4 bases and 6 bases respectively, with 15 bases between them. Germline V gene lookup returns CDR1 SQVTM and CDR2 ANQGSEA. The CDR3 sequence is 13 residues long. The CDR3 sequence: CSVGGGPLDGYTF. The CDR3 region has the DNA TGCAGCGTTGGCGGAGGCCCCCTCGATGGCTACACCTTC.

The CDR3 reads CASSELGLAGTEQYF. The CDR3 bases are TGTGCCAGCAGTGAATTGGGACTAGCGGGAACCGAGCAGTACTTC. V and J are TRBV2 and TRBJ2-7, with 13 bases lining up with TRBD2. The CDR3 is made up of 15 amino acids. V was clipped by 2 bases and J by 6 bases; unmatched bases: 4. Per germline, CDR1 SNHLY and CDR2 FYNNEI.

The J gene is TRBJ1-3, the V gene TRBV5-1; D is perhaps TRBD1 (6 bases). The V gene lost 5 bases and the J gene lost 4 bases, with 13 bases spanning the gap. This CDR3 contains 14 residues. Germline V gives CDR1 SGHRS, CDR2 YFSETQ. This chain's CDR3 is CASREQGGGNTIYF. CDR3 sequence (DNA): TGCGCCAGCAGAGAACAGGGAGGCGGAAACACCATATATTTT.

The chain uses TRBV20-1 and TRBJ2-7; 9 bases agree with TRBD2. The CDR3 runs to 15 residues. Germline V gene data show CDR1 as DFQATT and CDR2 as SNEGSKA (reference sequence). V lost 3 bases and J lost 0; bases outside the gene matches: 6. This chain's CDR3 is CSASEAGGSSYEQYF. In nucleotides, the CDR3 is TGCAGTGCTAGTGAAGCGGGAGGTAGCTCCTACGAGCAGTACTTC.

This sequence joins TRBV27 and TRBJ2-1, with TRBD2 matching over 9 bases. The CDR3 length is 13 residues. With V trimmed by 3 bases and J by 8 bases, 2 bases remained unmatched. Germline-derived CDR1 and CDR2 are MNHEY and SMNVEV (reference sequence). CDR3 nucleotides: TGTGCCAGCAGTTTGCCTAGCGGGGATGAGCAGTTCTTC. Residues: CASSLPSGDEQFF.

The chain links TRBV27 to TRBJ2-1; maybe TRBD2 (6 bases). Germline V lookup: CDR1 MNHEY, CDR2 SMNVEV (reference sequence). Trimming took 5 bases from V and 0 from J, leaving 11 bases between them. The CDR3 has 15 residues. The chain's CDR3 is CASSPEGFSYNEQFF. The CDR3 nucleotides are TGTGCCAGCAGTCCGGAGGGGTTCTCCTACAATGAGCAGTTCTTC.

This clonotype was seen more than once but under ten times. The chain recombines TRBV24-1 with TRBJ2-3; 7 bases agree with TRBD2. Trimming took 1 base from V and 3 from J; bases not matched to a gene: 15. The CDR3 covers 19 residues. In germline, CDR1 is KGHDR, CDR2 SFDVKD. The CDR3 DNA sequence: TGTGCCACCAGTGATTTCGAGTTGAACAGCGGGGACCCTACAGATACGCAGTATTTT. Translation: CATSDFELNSGDPTDTQYF.

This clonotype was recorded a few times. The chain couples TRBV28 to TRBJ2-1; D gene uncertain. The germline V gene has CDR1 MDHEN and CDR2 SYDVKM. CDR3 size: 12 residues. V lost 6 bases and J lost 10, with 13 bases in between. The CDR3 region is CASRARGFEQFF. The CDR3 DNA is TGTGCCAGCAGGGCTAGAGGCTTCGAGCAGTTCTTC.

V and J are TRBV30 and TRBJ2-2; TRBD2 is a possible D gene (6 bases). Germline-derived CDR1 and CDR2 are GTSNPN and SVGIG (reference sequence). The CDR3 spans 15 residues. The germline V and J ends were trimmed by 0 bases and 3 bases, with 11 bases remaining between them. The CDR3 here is CAWSVGTRYTGELFF. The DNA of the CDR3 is TGTGCCTGGAGTGTAGGGACTCGCTACACCGGGGAGCTGTTTTTT.

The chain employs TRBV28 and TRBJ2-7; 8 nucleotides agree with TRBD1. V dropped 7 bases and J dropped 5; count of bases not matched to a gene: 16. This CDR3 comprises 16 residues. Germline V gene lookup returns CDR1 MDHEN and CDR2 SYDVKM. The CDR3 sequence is CASTPRGTGRPNEQYF. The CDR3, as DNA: TGTGCCAGCACCCCTAGAGGGACAGGCCGCCCCAACGAGCAGTACTTC.

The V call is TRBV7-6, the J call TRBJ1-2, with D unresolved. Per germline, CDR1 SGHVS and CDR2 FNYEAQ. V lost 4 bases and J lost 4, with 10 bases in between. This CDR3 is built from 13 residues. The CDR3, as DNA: TGTGCCAGCAGCTGGCCATCCCGCTATGGCTACACCTTC. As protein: CASSWPSRYGYTF. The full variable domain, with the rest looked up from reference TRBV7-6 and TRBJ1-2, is GAGVSQSPRYKVTKRGQDVALRCDPISGHVSLYWYRQALGQGPEFLTYFNYEAQQDKSGLPNDRFSAERPEGSISTLTIQRTEQRDSAMYRCASSWPSRYGYTFGSGTRLTVV.

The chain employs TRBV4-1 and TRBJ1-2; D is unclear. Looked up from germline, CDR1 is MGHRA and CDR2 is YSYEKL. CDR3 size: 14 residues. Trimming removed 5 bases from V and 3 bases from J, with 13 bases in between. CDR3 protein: CASSYGRADYGYTF. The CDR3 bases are TGCGCCAGCAGCTACGGGAGGGCCGACTATGGCTACACCTTC.

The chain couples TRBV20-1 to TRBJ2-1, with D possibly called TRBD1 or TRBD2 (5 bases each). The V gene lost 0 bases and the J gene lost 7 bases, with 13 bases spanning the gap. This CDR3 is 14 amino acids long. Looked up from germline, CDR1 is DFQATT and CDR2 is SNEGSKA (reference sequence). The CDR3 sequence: CSARDGAGGNEQFF. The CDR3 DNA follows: TGCAGTGCTAGAGATGGGGCGGGCGGTAATGAGCAGTTCTTC.

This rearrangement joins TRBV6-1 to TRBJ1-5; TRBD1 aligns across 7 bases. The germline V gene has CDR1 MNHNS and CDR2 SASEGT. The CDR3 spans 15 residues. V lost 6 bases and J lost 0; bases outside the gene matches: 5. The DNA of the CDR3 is TGTGCCAGCAGGACAGGGACGAATAGCAATCAGCCCCAGCATTTT. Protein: CASRTGTNSNQPQHF.